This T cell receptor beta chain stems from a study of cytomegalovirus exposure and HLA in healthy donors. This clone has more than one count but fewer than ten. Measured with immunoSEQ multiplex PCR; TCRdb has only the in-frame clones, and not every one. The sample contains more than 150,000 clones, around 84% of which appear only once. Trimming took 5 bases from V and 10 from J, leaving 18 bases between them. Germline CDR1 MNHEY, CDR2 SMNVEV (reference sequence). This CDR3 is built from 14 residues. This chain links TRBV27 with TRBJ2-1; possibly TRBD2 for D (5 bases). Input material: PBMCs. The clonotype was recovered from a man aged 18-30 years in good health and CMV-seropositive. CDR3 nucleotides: TGTGCCAGCAGTCCCACCCCTGCCAGCGGCGAGCAGTTCTTC. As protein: CASSPTPASGEQFF.